The 13 T cell receptor beta chains reported below all come from one sample, sequenced in a study of T-cell memory formation after mild COVID-19. MiXCR, run by TCRdb on the 5' RACE reads, gives a single entry per CDR3 protein. The sample contains over 350,000 distinct CDR3 sequences, about 15% of which appear only once. The sample comprised PBMCs or a T cell subset sorted from them (not recorded which). These TCRs come from a man between 18 and 35 years old who had mild COVID-19 (a few samples of this study predate the infection). Cell type and time point are not known.

V usage is TRBV6-5 and J usage is TRBJ1-6; D may be TRBD1 (6 bases). Germline V CDR1 and CDR2: MNHEY, SVGAGI. The V and J ends lost 6 bases and 7 bases respectively, with 16 bases between them. The CDR3 consists of 15 residues. In nucleotides, the CDR3 is TGTGCCAGCAGAGACACACAGGGCCTGAATTCACCCCTCCACTTT. Protein: CASRDTQGLNSPLHF.

The sample holds one count of this clonotype. V and J are TRBV5-6 and TRBJ2-2; D is unclear. Germline assignment: CDR1 SGHDT and CDR2 YYEEEE. The CDR3 runs to 13 residues. V lost 2 bases and J lost 6, with 8 bases in between. CDR3 residues: CASSLSAAGELFF. The CDR3 DNA follows: TGTGCCAGCAGCTTATCGGCCGCCGGGGAGCTGTTTTTT.

J is TRBJ2-3 and V is TRBV20-1; D remains unclear. V was trimmed by 6 bases and J by 2 bases, leaving 15 bases between them. CDR3 length: 14 amino acids. Germline values: CDR1 DFQATT, CDR2 SNEGSKA (reference sequence). The CDR3, as DNA: TGCAGTGCACTGGGTGCAGCCCACACAGATACGCAGTATTTT. It is translated as CSALGAAHTDTQYF.

The CDR3: CASTERSSGNTIYF. CDR3 sequence (DNA): TGTGCCAGCACCGAAAGGAGCTCTGGAAACACCATATATTTT. The genes are TRBV6-1 and TRBJ1-3; no definite D call. This CDR3 comprises 14 residues. V gave up 7 bases and J gave up 0 bases, with 10 bases separating them. CDR1 is MNHNS and CDR2 is SASEGT in the germline V gene.

This clonotype was counted at least ten times. The chain employs TRBV7-2 and TRBJ2-3; D unresolved. Trimming pared 4 bases from V and 8 bases from J, leaving 13 bases between. Germline values: CDR1 SGHTA, CDR2 FQGNSA. CDR3 length: 13 residues. The CDR3 region is CASSSKGWGTQYF. CDR3 in DNA: TGTGCCAGCAGCTCGAAAGGGTGGGGTACGCAGTATTTT.

The chain has TRBV6-2 or TRBV6-3 and TRBJ2-3; TRBD1 is a possible D gene (5 bases). CDR1 is MNHEY and CDR2 is SVGEGT in the germline V gene. This CDR3 region has 12 residues. The V and J ends lost 6 bases and 4 bases respectively, with 8 bases between them. The CDR3 DNA is TGTGCCAGCAGACCAGGGTCAGATACGCAGTATTTT. It yields the protein CASRPGSDTQYF.

A few counts support this clonotype. The genes are TRBV2 and TRBJ2-7; D is possibly TRBD2 (5 bases). The V gene's germline CDR1 is SNHLY and CDR2 FYNNEI. The V and J ends lost 6 bases and 3 bases respectively, with 12 bases between them. The CDR3 runs 13 residues. CDR3 in amino acids: CASRADGFYEQYV. The CDR3 nucleotides read TGTGCCAGCAGAGCGGACGGTTTCTACGAGCAGTACGTC.

The gene calls are TRBV18 and TRBJ2-7; D not resolved. Germline CDR1 reads KGHSH; CDR2 reads LQKENI. Trimming stripped 0 bases from V and 5 bases from J, with 8 bases between. This CDR3 has 13 amino acids. The CDR3 DNA is TGTGCCAGCTCACCACCGTATGGGGACGAGCAGTACTTC. It translates to CASSPPYGDEQYF.

This clonotype was observed many times. The rearrangement joins TRBV6-2 or TRBV6-3 to TRBJ2-3; D is perhaps TRBD2 (5 bases). The V end was cut by 2 bases, the J end by 5 bases, with 5 bases between. This CDR3 has 12 amino acids. The germline gives CDR1 MNHEY, CDR2 SVGEGT. CDR3 bases: TGTGCCAGCAGTTACAGCGGAGATACGCAGTATTTT. This translates into CASSYSGDTQYF.

This chain links TRBV10-3 with TRBJ2-3; D could derive from TRBD1 or TRBD2 (6 bases each). The length of the CDR3 is 16 residues. Germline V lookup: CDR1 ENHRY, CDR2 SYGVKD. V was cut by 4 bases and J by 0 bases, with 14 bases left in between. CDR3 amino acids: CAISATQGTSTDTQYF. The CDR3 region has the DNA TGTGCCATCAGTGCTACTCAGGGGACTAGCACAGATACGCAGTATTTT.

This clonotype was detected a few times. The V and J genes are TRBV20-1 and TRBJ2-3; 8 bases are shared with TRBD2. Germline V gives CDR1 DFQATT, CDR2 SNEGSKA (reference sequence). V gave up 1 base and J gave up 3 bases; unmatched junction bases: 6. This CDR3 has 15 residues. The CDR3 spells CSARGGGGYTDTQYF. In DNA, the CDR3 is TGCAGTGCTAGAGGAGGCGGGGGGTATACAGATACGCAGTATTTT.

The chain recombines TRBV5-1 with TRBJ2-7; D not certain. CDR1 and CDR2 from the germline V gene are SGHRS and YFSETQ. The CDR3 is made up of 15 amino acids. Trimming shortened V by 3 bases and J by 5 bases, and 18 bases separated the two germline ends. The CDR3 DNA is TGCGCCAGCAGCTCCCCGCCAAGAGCCGGCAACGAGCAGTACTTC. This gives the protein CASSSPPRAGNEQYF. Full variable domain (missing parts from reference TRBV5-1 and TRBJ2-7): KAGVTQTPRYLIKTRGQQVTLSCSPISGHRSVSWYQQTPGQGLQFLFEYFSETQRNKGNFPGRFSGRQFSNSRSEMNVSTLELGDSALYLCASSSPPRAGNEQYFGPGTRLTVT.

This clonotype appeared a few times. The chain has TRBV7-7 and TRBJ2-5; TRBD1 matches 10 bases. Unmatched junction bases numbered 8, after V lost 5 bases and J lost 5 bases. Per germline, CDR1 SSHAT and CDR2 FNYEAQ (reference sequence). The CDR3 runs 15 residues. CDR3: CASSVDRGRGETQYF. The CDR3 DNA reads as TGTGCCAGCAGCGTAGACAGGGGGCGAGGGGAGACCCAGTACTTC.